Reported below is one T cell receptor beta chain. The data were produced by immunoSEQ multiplex PCR, yet TCRdb's version contains in-frame clones alone and is incomplete. The sample shows about 310,000 clones, roughly 85% of them seen only once. This CDR3 has 15 amino acids. J lost 9 bases, V lost 7 bases, and 12 bases had no gene match. Germline CDR1 and CDR2: MNHEY and SMNVEV (reference sequence). The data stem from a study of blood T cell repertoires in COVID-19. Across the study: The origin of the acute and convalescent COVID-19 samples was the United States, Italy and Spain.

The clonotype originates from a woman in her 30s who had been exposed to COVID-19. Sequences were obtained from PBMCs or T cells enriched from blood (not recorded which). This chain joins TRBV27 and TRBJ2-1, with 10 bases aligning to TRBD2. The CDR3 reads CASKQASGSSREQFF. CDR3 DNA: TGTGCCAGCAAACAAGCTAGCGGGAGTAGTCGTGAGCAGTTCTTC.